What follows is one TCR beta chain and its context. Its antigen is not identified. Profiling relied on immunoSEQ multiplex PCR, and the TCRdb table lists in-frame clones only, not all of them. Here the sample spans about 150,000 clones, roughly nine tenths being singletons. Germline V lookup: CDR1 SNHLY, CDR2 FYNNEI. V was cut by 0 bases and J by 6 bases, with 11 bases left in between. There are 15 residues in the CDR3. The data were obtained in a study of T cell responses to AZD1222 COVID-19 vaccine. Overall study findings and caveats: The donors showed a predominance of white British ancestry and of females, with possible underestimation of clonal diversity.

The V and J genes are TRBV2 and TRBJ1-4; no firm D call. Sequences were derived from peripheral blood, sampled on day 0 of MenACWY control vaccination. The source is an adult in good health. Here the CDR3 DNA reads TGTGCCAGCAGTGAAGCATGGACCATGCATGAAAAACTGTTTTTT. Translation: CASSEAWTMHEKLFF.